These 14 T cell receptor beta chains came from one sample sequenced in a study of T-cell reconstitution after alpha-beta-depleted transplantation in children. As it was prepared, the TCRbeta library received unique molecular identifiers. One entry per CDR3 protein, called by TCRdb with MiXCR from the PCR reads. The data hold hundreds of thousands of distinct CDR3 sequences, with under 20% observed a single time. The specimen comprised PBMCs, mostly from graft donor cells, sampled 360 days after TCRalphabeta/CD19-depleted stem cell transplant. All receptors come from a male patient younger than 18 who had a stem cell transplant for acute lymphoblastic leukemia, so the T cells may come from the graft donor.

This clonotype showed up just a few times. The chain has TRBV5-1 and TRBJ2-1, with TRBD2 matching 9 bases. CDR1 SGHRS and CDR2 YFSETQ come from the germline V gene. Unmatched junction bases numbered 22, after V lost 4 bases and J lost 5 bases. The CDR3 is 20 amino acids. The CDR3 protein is CASSVSRTSVSKGANNEQFF. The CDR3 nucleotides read TGCGCCAGCAGCGTTTCCCGGACTAGCGTGAGTAAAGGGGCTAACAATGAGCAGTTCTTC. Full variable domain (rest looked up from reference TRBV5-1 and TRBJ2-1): KAGVTQTPRYLIKTRGQQVTLSCSPISGHRSVSWYQQTPGQGLQFLFEYFSETQRNKGNFPGRFSGRQFSNSRSEMNVSTLELGDSALYLCASSVSRTSVSKGANNEQFFGPGTRLTVL.

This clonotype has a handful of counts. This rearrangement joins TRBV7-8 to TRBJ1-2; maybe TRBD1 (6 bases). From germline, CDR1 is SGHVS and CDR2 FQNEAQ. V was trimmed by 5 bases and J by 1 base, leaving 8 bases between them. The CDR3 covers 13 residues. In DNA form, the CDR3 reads TGTGCCAGCAGCCGACAGGTTAACTATGGCTACACCTTC. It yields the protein CASSRQVNYGYTF.

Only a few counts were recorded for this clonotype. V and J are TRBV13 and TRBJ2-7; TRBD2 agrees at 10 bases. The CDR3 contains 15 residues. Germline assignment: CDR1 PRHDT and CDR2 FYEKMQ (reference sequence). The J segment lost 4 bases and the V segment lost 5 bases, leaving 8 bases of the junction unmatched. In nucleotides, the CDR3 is TGTGCCAGCAGCGTAGCAGCGGGAGGGCCTTACGAGCAGTACTTC. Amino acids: CASSVAAGGPYEQYF.

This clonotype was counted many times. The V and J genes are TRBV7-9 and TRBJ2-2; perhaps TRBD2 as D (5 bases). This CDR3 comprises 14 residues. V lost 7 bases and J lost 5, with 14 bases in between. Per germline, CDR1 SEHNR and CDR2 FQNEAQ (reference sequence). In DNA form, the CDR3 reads TGTGCCAGCACCCCAGCGGCCCCGACCGGGGAGCTGTTTTTT. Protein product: CASTPAAPTGELFF.

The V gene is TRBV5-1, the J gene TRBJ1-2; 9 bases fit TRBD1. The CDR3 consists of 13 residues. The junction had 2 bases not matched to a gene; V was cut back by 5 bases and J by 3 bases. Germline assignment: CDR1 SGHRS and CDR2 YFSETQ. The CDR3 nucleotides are TGCGCCAGCAGACAGGGGGCCGACTATGGCTACACCTTC. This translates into CASRQGADYGYTF. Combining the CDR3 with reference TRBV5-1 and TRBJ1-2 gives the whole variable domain KAGVTQTPRYLIKTRGQQVTLSCSPISGHRSVSWYQQTPGQGLQFLFEYFSETQRNKGNFPGRFSGRQFSNSRSEMNVSTLELGDSALYLCASRQGADYGYTFGSGTRLTVV.

DNA for the CDR3: TGTGCCAGCAGCGTCCCTACCCCACAAGAGACCCAGTACTTC. It translates to CASSVPTPQETQYF. The chain couples TRBV7-9 to TRBJ2-5, with D unresolved. Germline V CDR1 and CDR2: SEHNR, FQNEAQ (reference sequence). Deletions cut 5 bases from V and 2 bases from J, with 12 bases between. CDR3 size: 14 residues.

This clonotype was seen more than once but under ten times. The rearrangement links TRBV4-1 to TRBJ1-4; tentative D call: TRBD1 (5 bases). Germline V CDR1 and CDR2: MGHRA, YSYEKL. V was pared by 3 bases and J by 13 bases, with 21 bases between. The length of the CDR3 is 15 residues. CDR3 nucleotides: TGCGCCAGCAGCCACCTGGGGGGACTTGGCGCCGGACTGTTTTTT. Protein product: CASSHLGGLGAGLFF.

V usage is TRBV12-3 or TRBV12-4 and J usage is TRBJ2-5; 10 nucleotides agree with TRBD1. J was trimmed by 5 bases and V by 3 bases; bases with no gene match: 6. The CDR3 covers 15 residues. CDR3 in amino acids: CASSLPTGGSETQYF. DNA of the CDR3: TGTGCCAGCAGTTTGCCGACAGGGGGCTCGGAGACCCAGTACTTC.

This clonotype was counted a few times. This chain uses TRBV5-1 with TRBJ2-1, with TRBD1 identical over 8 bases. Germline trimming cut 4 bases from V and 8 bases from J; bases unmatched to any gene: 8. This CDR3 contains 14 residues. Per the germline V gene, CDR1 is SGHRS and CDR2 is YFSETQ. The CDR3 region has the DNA TGCGCCAGCAGCCCGACAGGGGTACTGCATGAGCAGTTCTTC. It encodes CASSPTGVLHEQFF. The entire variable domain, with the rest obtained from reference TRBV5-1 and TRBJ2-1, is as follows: KAGVTQTPRYLIKTRGQQVTLSCSPISGHRSVSWYQQTPGQGLQFLFEYFSETQRNKGNFPGRFSGRQFSNSRSEMNVSTLELGDSALYLCASSPTGVLHEQFFGPGTRLTVL.

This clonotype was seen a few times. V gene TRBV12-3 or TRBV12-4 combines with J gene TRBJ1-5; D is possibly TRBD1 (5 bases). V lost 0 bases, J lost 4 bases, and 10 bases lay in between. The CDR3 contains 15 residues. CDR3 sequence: CASSLAGLLNQPQHF. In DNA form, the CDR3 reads TGTGCCAGCAGTTTAGCGGGGCTCCTTAATCAGCCCCAGCATTTT.

In DNA, the CDR3 is TGTGCCAGCAGTGAAGCGAGAGGGCCTTTGGTCAAAAAACACCGAGTGGTGCGAGCCGGGGAGCTGTTTTTT. This encodes CASSEARGPLVKKHRVVRAGELFF. The V and J genes are TRBV2 and TRBJ2-2, with D perhaps TRBD2 (5 bases). CDR1 is SNHLY and CDR2 is FYNNEI in the germline V gene. Trimming took 0 bases from V and 6 from J, leaving 38 bases between them. The CDR3 length is 24 residues.

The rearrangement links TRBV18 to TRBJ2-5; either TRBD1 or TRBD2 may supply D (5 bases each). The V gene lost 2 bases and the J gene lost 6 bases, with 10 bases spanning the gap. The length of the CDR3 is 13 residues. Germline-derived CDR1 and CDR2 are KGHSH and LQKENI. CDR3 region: CASSPRGVQTQYF. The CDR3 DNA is TGTGCCAGCTCACCAAGAGGGGTACAGACCCAGTACTTC.

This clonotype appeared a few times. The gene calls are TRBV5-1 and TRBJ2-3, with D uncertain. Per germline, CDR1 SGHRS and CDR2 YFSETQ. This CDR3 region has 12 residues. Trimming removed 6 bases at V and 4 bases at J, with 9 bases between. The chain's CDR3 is CASTSTADTQYF. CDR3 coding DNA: TGCGCCAGCACCTCAACCGCAGATACGCAGTATTTT. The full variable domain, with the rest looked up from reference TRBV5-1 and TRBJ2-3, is KAGVTQTPRYLIKTRGQQVTLSCSPISGHRSVSWYQQTPGQGLQFLFEYFSETQRNKGNFPGRFSGRQFSNSRSEMNVSTLELGDSALYLCASTSTADTQYFGPGTRLTVL.

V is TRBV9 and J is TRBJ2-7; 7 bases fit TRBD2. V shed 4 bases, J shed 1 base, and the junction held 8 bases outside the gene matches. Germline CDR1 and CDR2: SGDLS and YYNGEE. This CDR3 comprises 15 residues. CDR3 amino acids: CASSRGVAGSYEQYF. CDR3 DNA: TGTGCCAGCAGCCGGGGGGTAGCGGGTTCCTACGAGCAGTACTTC.